Shown below are 10 T cell receptor beta chains from a single sample sequenced in a study of blood T cell repertoires in COVID-19. Repertoires were generated with immunoSEQ multiplex PCR, while TCRdb's copy carries only in-frame clones and drops some. The sample includes fewer than 35,000 clones, less than 90% of them seen just once. What was sequenced was peripheral blood. The receptors here all came from a man in his 70s with active COVID-19.

The chain recombines TRBV12-5 with TRBJ1-5; D is undetermined. V was pared by 2 bases and J by 0 bases, with 14 bases between. The V gene's germline CDR1 is LGHNT and CDR2 FRNRAP. This CDR3 has 17 residues. CDR3 DNA sequence: TGTGCTAGTGGTTTGACCAAGGAGGCCAATAGCAATCAGCCCCAGCATTTT. It is translated as CASGLTKEANSNQPQHF.

This clone was observed a single time. The chain has TRBV4-1 and TRBJ1-4; D remains unclear. Trimming cost V 4 bases and J 3 bases, with 15 bases left between them. CDR3 length equals 16 residues. CDR1 MGHRA and CDR2 YSYEKL come from the germline V gene. CDR3 DNA sequence: TGCGCCAGCAGCCCGCCAAGTCTGTCAGCTAATGAAAAACTGTTTTTT. Residues: CASSPPSLSANEKLFF.

This chain connects TRBV6-2 or TRBV6-3 to TRBJ2-1; 7 bases align to TRBD2. The germline V gene encodes CDR1 MNHEY and CDR2 SVGEGT. The CDR3 totals 17 residues. V lost 3 bases, J lost 4 bases, and 12 bases stayed unmatched. CDR3 sequence: CASSYSPPGGIYNEQFF. In DNA, the CDR3 is TGTGCCAGCAGTTATTCTCCCCCGGGGGGAATATACAATGAGCAGTTCTTC.

The chain joins TRBV5-4 to TRBJ2-7; D unresolved. V was trimmed by 4 bases and J by 0 bases, leaving 14 bases between them. The V gene's germline CDR1 is SGHNT and CDR2 YYREEE (reference sequence). This CDR3 is built from 15 residues. This CDR3 reads CASSGGIVGSYEQYF. CDR3 DNA: TGTGCCAGCAGCGGCGGCATAGTGGGCTCCTACGAGCAGTACTTC.

The chain couples TRBV5-1 to TRBJ2-1, with TRBD2 matching 8 bases. The CDR3 spans 15 residues. CDR1 is SGHRS, CDR2 YFSETQ, per germline. With 0 bases clipped from V and 9 bases from J, the junction kept 8 bases outside the gene matches. The CDR3 bases are TGCGCCAGCAGCTTGGGTAGCGGGGCTTTCGGTGAGCAGTTCTTC. It encodes CASSLGSGAFGEQFF.

This clone was counted between two and nine times. The J gene is TRBJ1-2, the V gene TRBV7-2, with 8 bases lining up with TRBD1. Per germline, CDR1 SGHTA and CDR2 FQGNSA. The CDR3 consists of 13 residues. The ends lost 3 bases at V and 6 bases at J; junction bases unmatched: 3. The DNA for the CDR3 is TGTGCCAGCAGCTTCGGACAGGGAGATGGCTACACCTTC. It codes for CASSFGQGDGYTF.

The genes are TRBV5-6 and TRBJ2-1, with D tentatively TRBD1 (6 bases). V was trimmed by 6 bases and J by 1 base, leaving 11 bases between them. The length of the CDR3 is 14 residues. Germline V gene sequence: CDR1 SGHDT, CDR2 YYEEEE. The CDR3 region has the DNA TGTGCCAGCACCAAACAGGGATCCTACAATGAGCAGTTCTTC. It translates to CASTKQGSYNEQFF.

The V call is TRBV7-2, the J call TRBJ2-7; TRBD2 agrees at 8 bases. Germline loops: CDR1 SGHTA, CDR2 FQGNSA. J was trimmed by 3 bases and V by 3 bases; bases with no gene match: 4. CDR3 length: 14 amino acids. The CDR3: CASSLAGGVYEQYF. CDR3 DNA sequence: TGTGCCAGCAGCTTGGCGGGGGGAGTCTACGAGCAGTACTTC. The whole variable domain, filled in from reference TRBV7-2 and TRBJ2-7, reads GAGVSQSPSNKVTEKGKDVELRCDPISGHTALYWYRQSLGQGLEFLIYFQGNSAPDKSGLPSDRFSAERTGGSVSTLTIQRTQQEDSAVYLCASSLAGGVYEQYFGPGTRLTVT.

The chain employs TRBV4-3 and TRBJ2-7; the match to TRBD2 covers 11 bases. CDR1 is LGHNA, CDR2 YSLEER, per germline. CDR3 size: 16 residues. J gave up 7 bases and V 5 bases, and 13 bases lay outside the gene matches. The CDR3 DNA sequence: TGCGCCAGCAGCTATACTAGCGGGGGCCCCGCTACGGAGCAGTACTTC. Translation gives CASSYTSGGPATEQYF.

The chain combines TRBV6-2 or TRBV6-3 with TRBJ1-1, with 8 bases identical to TRBD1. Germline loops: CDR1 MNHEY, CDR2 SVGEGT. This CDR3 contains 13 residues. With 6 bases clipped from V and 7 bases from J, the junction kept 7 bases outside the gene matches. Here the CDR3 reads CASSSPGGREAFF. In DNA form, the CDR3 reads TGTGCCAGCAGCTCACCAGGGGGCCGTGAAGCTTTCTTT.